The 3 T cell receptor beta chains below all came from one sample that was sequenced in a study of T cells in Graves' hyperthyroidism and ophthalmopathy. The TCR beta CDR3 regions underwent amplification using RNA transcripts as the source. During a first-round RT-PCR of the TCR CDR3, the HTBI primer set was used. Each CDR3 protein gets one entry after TCRdb re-called the multiplex PCR reads with MiXCR. This table holds 660,000 or so distinct CDR3 sequences, about 45% found once. The sequenced sample was peripheral blood or thyroid tissue (not recorded which). These receptors were taken from an adult man with Graves' disease, either hyperthyroidism or ophthalmopathy (not recorded which).

This chain links TRBV6-5 with TRBJ2-7, with D perhaps assigned TRBD1 or TRBD2 (5 bases each). CDR3 length: 15 amino acids. V was trimmed by 0 bases and J by 1 base, leaving 10 bases between them. CDR1 is MNHEY, CDR2 SVGAGI, per germline. The CDR3 coding sequence is TGTGCCAGCAGTTACTCCGGGACCGCGTCCTACGAGCAGTACTTC. It codes for CASSYSGTASYEQYF.

This clonotype was observed a single time. This clone may be a read error of a much larger clone one base away. The gene calls are TRBV6-1 and TRBJ1-2; D unclear. This CDR3 comprises 13 residues. V gave up 7 bases and J gave up 3 bases, with 12 bases separating them. Germline CDR1 is MNHNS and CDR2 is SASEGT. CDR3 residues: CASTPGVDYGYTF. DNA of the CDR3: TGTGCCAGCACCCCCGGGGTAGACTATGGCTACACCTTC.

The rearrangement links TRBV29-1 to TRBJ1-5; 9 nucleotides align to TRBD1. CDR1 SQVTM and CDR2 ANQGSEA come from the germline V gene. This CDR3 is built from 13 residues. Trimming at V came to 5 bases and at J to 12 bases, leaving 11 bases not matched to a gene. Written as DNA, the CDR3 is TGCAGCGTTTTCTCCGGGACAGGGACAGACCAGCATTTT. This encodes CSVFSGTGTDQHF.